What follows is one T cell receptor (beta chain) and its context. This CDR3 spans 18 amino acids. Germline V gene data show CDR1 as SNHLY and CDR2 as FYNNEI. The V and J ends lost 3 bases and 1 base respectively, with 20 bases between them. This record comes from a study of radiation and T cells in renal cell carcinoma. TCRdb keeps only in-frame clones here, not all; method: immunoSEQ multiplex PCR. The data show 150,000 to 190,000 clones, 80% to 90% seen once. Time point noted: blood 2 weeks post-SBRT. Treatment of the sample: 15 Gy SBRT to primary tumor, nephrectomy 4 weeks later. After SBRT, blood was collected at 2 and 4 weeks, plus baseline.

This clonotype was obtained from a woman between 45 and 65 years old with renal cell carcinoma. The V call is TRBV2, the J call TRBJ2-3, with D tentatively TRBD1 or TRBD2 (5 bases each). The sample was blood, taken from a patient whose treatment included radiotherapy and nephrectomy. The CDR3 DNA reads as TGTGCCAGCAGTGAGTATAGGCCCGGGGCTCAACGCACAGATACGCAGTATTTT. This encodes CASSEYRPGAQRTDTQYF.